This T cell receptor (beta chain) derives from a study of blood T cell repertoires in COVID-19. Study-wide background: Samples came from the United States, Italy and Spain, spanning acute and convalescent COVID-19. T cells, B-cell-depleted T cells, or PBMCs provided the cDNA or gDNA that served as material.

After removal of 11 bases from V and 10 bases from J, the junction contained 11 bases not matched to a gene. The CDR3 is made up of 13 amino acids. Per the germline V gene, CDR1 is SNHLY and CDR2 is FYNNEI. Original analysis: Cell counts per sample came from amplifying reference gene primers. Libraries were prepared by immunoSEQ multiplex PCR; TCRdb keeps only in-frame clonotypes and omits some of them. That table gives V, J and clone size, and the DNA gave D and trimming. The table lists approximately 80,000 clones, about 73% of them singletons, with around 5.8% in the top ten. This receptor was obtained from a man aged 50-59 years with active or convalescent COVID-19. This chain uses TRBV2 with TRBJ1-6, with 7 bases fitting TRBD1. The specimen sequenced was peripheral blood. The CDR3 protein is CAPRTGTESPLHF. In nucleotides, the CDR3 is TGTGCCCCCAGGACGGGGACAGAGTCACCCCTCCACTTT.